This T cell receptor (beta chain) was observed in a study of persistence of HIV-infected CD4 T cells. About the research overall: CD4+ T cells responding to CMV or HIV-1 Gag were isolated. Blood samples, up to 180 mL, came from multiple time points, except two leukapheresis donors sampled once. Whole-study results and caveats: Proviral oligoclonality tracked with TCR oligoclonality within the same sorted cells.

The stimulus was an HIV-1 Gag 15-mer peptide pool, 0.8 to 1 ug/peptide/mL. Memory cells lacking CD40L and CD69 with high CD45RO were sorted. Undetectable plasma HIV-1 RNA below 50 copies/mL lasted at least 4 years. V lost 0 bases, J lost 8 bases, and 11 bases lay in between. The CDR3 totals 14 residues. Germline V gene sequence: CDR1 SGHRS, CDR2 YFSETQ. As regards this clone: As yet, its antigen is unknown.

Sequencing used immunoSEQ version 4 in survey mode. Profiled with immunoSEQ multiplex PCR; TCRdb holds only in-frame clones, not every one. The sample has about 64,000 clones, roughly 75% seen once. The clonotype originates from an adult man with HIV who was CMV-seropositive. The source was CD4+ T cells sorted from PBMCs after approximately 19-hour stimulation, collected from a patient who received antiretroviral therapy. This chain uses TRBV5-1 with TRBJ1-4; D may be TRBD1 (5 bases). DNA of the CDR3: TGCGCCAGCAGCTTGGATGGGGGTGTGGAAAAACTGTTTTTT. Amino acid sequence: CASSLDGGVEKLFF.